This TCR beta chain was recorded in a study of blood T cells in healthy people across ages. Whole-study results and caveats: TCR beta diversity, measured per million T cells, fell in a roughly linear way with age. TCR beta diversity correlated strongly with naive T cell percentage. Any conclusive comparison of naive versus antigen-experienced cells was prevented by using unsorted PBMCs.

A remark on this clonotype: What it recognizes is unknown.

A second about 6 to 12 cycle PCR used barcoded and J-beta primers. Via MiXCR, TCRdb re-called the 5' RACE reads, giving one row per CDR3 protein. There are about 1.5 million distinct CDR3 sequences in the sample; about 43% occur only once, and 6.5% to 10% lies in the top ten. J lost 4 bases, V lost 2 bases, and 3 bases had no gene match. The V gene's germline CDR1 is MNHEY and CDR2 SVGAGI. The CDR3 is 16 amino acids. The clonotype comes from a woman under 30 in good health. V usage is TRBV6-5 and J usage is TRBJ2-3; 13 nucleotides match TRBD2. What was sequenced was blood. The CDR3 DNA sequence: TGTGCCAGCAGTTACCAGGGACTAGCGGGGTCAGATACGCAGTATTTT. Encoded protein: CASSYQGLAGSDTQYF.